This T cell receptor beta chain originates from a study of blood T cell repertoires in COVID-19. For the study at large: Samples taken during acute and convalescent COVID-19 were collected in the United States, Italy and Spain. The cDNA or gDNA used as material had been derived from T cells, B-cell-depleted T cells, or PBMCs.

The data were produced by immunoSEQ multiplex PCR, yet TCRdb's version contains in-frame clones alone and is incomplete. The data hold 380,000 or so clones, with 86% observed a single time. Per the germline V gene, CDR1 is SGHVS and CDR2 is FNYEAQ. The CDR3 loop spans 14 amino acids. V lost 4 bases to trimming and J lost 7 bases; unmatched junction nucleotides: 6. Seattle researchers signed up patients amid active infection and tracked them longitudinally. The gene calls are TRBV7-6 and TRBJ1-4; 7 positions match TRBD1. The receptor's source is a woman in her sixties or seventies with COVID-19, enrolled during active disease. The sequenced sample consisted of peripheral blood. In DNA form, the CDR3 reads TGTGCCAGCAGCTGGAGACAGGGAGGTGAAAAACTGTTTTTT. It specifies CASSWRQGGEKLFF. Supplemented by reference TRBV7-6 and TRBJ1-4, the full variable domain reads GAGVSQSPRYKVTKRGQDVALRCDPISGHVSLYWYRQALGQGPEFLTYFNYEAQQDKSGLPNDRFSAERPEGSISTLTIQRTEQRDSAMYRCASSWRQGGEKLFFGSGTQLSVL.